This TCR beta chain comes out of a study of blood T cell repertoires in COVID-19. Background on the study: There were acute and convalescent COVID-19 samples, and they came from the United States, Italy and Spain.

This table comes from immunoSEQ multiplex PCR, and its TCRdb copy is limited to in-frame clones, with some not included. The sample holds 120,000 or so clones, about 88% seen once. On this clone: Other DNA sequences from this sample encode an identical CDR3 as well.

The CDR3 consists of 17 residues. CDR1 LGHNT and CDR2 FRNRAP come from the germline V gene. V was pared by 1 base and J by 2 bases, with 5 bases of the junction left unmatched. During active infection, Seattle patients enrolled and were then monitored through disease. This sequence originates from a man aged 55-75 years with COVID-19, enrolled during active disease. The V call is TRBV12-5, the J call TRBJ2-2, with 9 bases identical to TRBD1. The sequencing sample was made of peripheral blood. CDR3 protein: CASGLAGQGSNTGELFF. The CDR3 nucleotides read TGTGCTAGTGGTTTGGCAGGACAGGGGTCCAACACCGGGGAGCTGTTTTTT.